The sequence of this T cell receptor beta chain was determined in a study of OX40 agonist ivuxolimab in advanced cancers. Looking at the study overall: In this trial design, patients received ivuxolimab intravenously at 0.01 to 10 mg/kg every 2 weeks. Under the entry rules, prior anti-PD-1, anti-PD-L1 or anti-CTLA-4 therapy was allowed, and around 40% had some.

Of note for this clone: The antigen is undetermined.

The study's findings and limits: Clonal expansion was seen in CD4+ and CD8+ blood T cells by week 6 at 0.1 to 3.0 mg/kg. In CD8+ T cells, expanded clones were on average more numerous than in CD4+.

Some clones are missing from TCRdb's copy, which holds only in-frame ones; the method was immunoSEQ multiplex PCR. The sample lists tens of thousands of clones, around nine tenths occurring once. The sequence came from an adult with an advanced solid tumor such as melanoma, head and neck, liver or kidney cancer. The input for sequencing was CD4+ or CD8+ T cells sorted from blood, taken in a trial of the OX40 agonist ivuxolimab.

CDR3 DNA: TGTGCCAGCAGCCCTCGCCGGGGACAGGGAAGTGGAAACACCATATATTTT. Its translation: CASSPRRGQGSGNTIYF. The chain recombines TRBV11-2 with TRBJ1-3; TRBD1 aligns across 9 bases. The CDR3 is 17 amino acids. From germline, CDR1 is SGHAT and CDR2 FQNNGV. Losses at the gene ends were 5 bases for V and 3 bases for J; bases not matched to a gene: 11.